The present entry profiles one T cell receptor (beta chain) with its context. The assay was immunoSEQ multiplex PCR, and TCRdb's table has in-frame clones only and misses some. Of 50,000 to 70,000 clones in the sample, roughly nine tenths are singletons; the top ten hold less than 5%. The sample belongs to a study of technical replicates of blood from several donors. Germline V lookup: CDR1 SGHDT, CDR2 YYEEEE. The CDR3 has 16 amino acids. V was clipped by 5 bases and J by 5 bases, with 22 bases between them. What was sequenced was PBMCs. The chain employs TRBV5-6 and TRBJ2-5, with a weak D call TRBD2 (5 bases). This TCR came from a human donor in good health. Some clones in this sample may be carry-over from other donors' samples. The CDR3: CASSSLGRAASETQYF. In nucleotides, the CDR3 is TGTGCCAGCAGTTCCTTGGGGAGAGCAGCATCGGAGACCCAGTACTTC.